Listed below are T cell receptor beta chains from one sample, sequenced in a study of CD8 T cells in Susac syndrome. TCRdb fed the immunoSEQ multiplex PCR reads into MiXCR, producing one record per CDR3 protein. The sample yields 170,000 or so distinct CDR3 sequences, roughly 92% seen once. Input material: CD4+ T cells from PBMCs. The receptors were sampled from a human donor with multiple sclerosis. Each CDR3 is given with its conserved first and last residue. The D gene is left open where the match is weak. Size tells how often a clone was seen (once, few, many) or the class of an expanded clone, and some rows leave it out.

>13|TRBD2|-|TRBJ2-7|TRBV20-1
CSARPAGGNEQYF
TGCAGTGCTAGACCCGCCGGGGGGAACGAGCAGTACTTC
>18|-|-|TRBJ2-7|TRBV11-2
CASSPLARGTQTAYEQYF
TGTGCCAGCAGCCCCTTGGCCCGAGGGACCCAAACCGCCTACGAGCAGTACTTC
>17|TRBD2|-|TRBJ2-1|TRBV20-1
CSARGGGAGSSYNEQFF
TGCAGTGCTAGAGGTGGGGGAGCGGGATCCTCCTACAATGAGCAGTTCTTC
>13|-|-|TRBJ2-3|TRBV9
CASSVAPVDTQYF
TGTGCCAGCAGCGTTGCTCCGGTAGATACGCAGTATTTT
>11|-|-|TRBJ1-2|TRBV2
CASSGGIGYTF
TGTGCCAGCAGTGGGGGCATTGGCTACACCTTC
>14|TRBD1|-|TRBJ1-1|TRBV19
CASSPGQGQTEAFF
TGTGCCAGTAGTCCAGGACAGGGGCAAACTGAAGCTTTCTTT
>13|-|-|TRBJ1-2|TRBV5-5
CASSTRTAYGYTF
TGTGCCAGCAGCACCAGGACCGCGTATGGCTACACCTTC
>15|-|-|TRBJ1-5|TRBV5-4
CASSPGRGSNQPQHF
TGTGCCAGCAGCCCGGGACGGGGTAGCAATCAGCCCCAGCATTTT
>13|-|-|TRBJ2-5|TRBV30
CAWSWANQETQYF
TGTGCCTGGAGCTGGGCGAACCAAGAGACCCAGTACTTC
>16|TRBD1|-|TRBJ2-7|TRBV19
CASSIDGQASSYEQYF
TGTGCCAGTAGTATAGACGGACAGGCAAGCTCCTACGAGCAGTACTTC
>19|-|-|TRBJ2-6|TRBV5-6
CASSGRGPIIKSGANVLTF
TGTGCCAGCAGCGGGCGGGGGCCAATTATTAAATCTGGGGCCAACGTCCTGACTTTC
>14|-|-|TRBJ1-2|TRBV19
CASSIDPGLDWYTF
TGTGCCAGTAGTATAGATCCGGGACTCGACTGGTACACCTTC
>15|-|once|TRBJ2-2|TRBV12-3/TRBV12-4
CASRVNLGLVGELFF
TGTGCCAGCAGGGTCAACCTGGGTCTTGTCGGGGAGCTGTTTTTT
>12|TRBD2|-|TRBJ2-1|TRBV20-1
CSASGGAGGQFF
TGCAGTGCATCGGGAGGGGCTGGGGGGCAGTTCTTC
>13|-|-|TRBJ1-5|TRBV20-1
CSARRQDNQPQHF
TGCAGTGCTAGGAGGCAGGATAATCAGCCCCAGCATTTT
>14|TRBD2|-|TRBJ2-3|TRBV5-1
CASRTSGTTDTQYF
TGCGCCAGCAGAACTAGCGGGACAACAGATACGCAGTATTTT
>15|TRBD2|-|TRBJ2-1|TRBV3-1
CASSQVGGGYNEQFF
TGTGCCAGCAGCCAAGTTGGCGGGGGATACAATGAGCAGTTCTTC